The T cell receptor beta chain under discussion was sequenced for a study of blood T cell repertoires in COVID-19. As for the study in general: Donors in the United States, Italy and Spain gave samples during acute or convalescent COVID-19. T cells, B-cell-depleted T cells, or PBMCs provided the cDNA or gDNA that served as material.

In the authors' workflow: Nucleated cell number was recorded as an estimate derived from reference gene primer amplification. Libraries were prepared by immunoSEQ multiplex PCR; TCRdb keeps only in-frame clonotypes and omits some of them. V, J and clone size are taken as reported in that table, and D and trimming were inferred from the DNA itself. The sample includes hundreds of thousands of clones, 88% of them seen just once. The germline gives CDR1 LNHDA, CDR2 SQIVND (reference sequence). The CDR3 runs to 14 residues. V lost 1 base and J lost 8; bases outside the gene matches: 2. Seattle patients were enrolled while actively infected and followed longitudinally.

The sequencing input was peripheral blood. The sequence came from a woman between 50 and 59 years old with COVID-19, enrolled during active disease. This chain links TRBV19 with TRBJ1-6; 7 bases match TRBD1. The CDR3 spells CASSIAQGYSPLHF. The CDR3 bases are TGTGCCAGTAGTATAGCACAGGGGTATTCACCCCTCCACTTT.